A selection of T cell receptor beta chains follows, all from one sample in a study of T-cell memory formation after mild COVID-19. TCRdb re-analysed the 5' RACE reads in MiXCR, keeping a single row per CDR3 protein. This table has 140,000 or so distinct CDR3 sequences, around 5.8% appearing once. The sample was PBMCs or a T cell subset sorted from them (not recorded which). The receptors here all came from an adult woman who had mild COVID-19 (a few samples of this study predate the infection). Cell type and time point are not known. The conserved cysteine and the conserved F or W are not part of the CDR3 here.

V gene	J gene	CDR3 protein
TRBV20-1	TRBJ1-4	SAPTGKTPMGEKLF
TRBV5-1	TRBJ1-2	ASSPLRTGFYGYT
TRBV18	TRBJ1-4	ASSSPGQGPEKLF
TRBV7-6	TRBJ2-5	ASSLRGSETQY
TRBV7-9	TRBJ1-1	ASSPKSIQGANTEAF
TRBV12-3/TRBV12-4	TRBJ1-5	ASSLGRGSNQPQH
TRBV12-3/TRBV12-4	TRBJ2-5	ASSFGRAGGETQY
TRBV5-1	TRBJ2-3	ASSSAWPYRVGSGDTQY
TRBV12-3/TRBV12-4	TRBJ2-7	ASSSGPVSGQY
TRBV24-1	TRBJ2-1	ATSGWGVDEQF
TRBV24-1	TRBJ1-5	ATSVRGNQPQH
TRBV27	TRBJ2-7	ASGRLSSTWQY
TRBV9	TRBJ2-2	ASSVGYLNTGELF
TRBV29-1	TRBJ1-1	SVGQKGTEAF
TRBV15	TRBJ2-2	ATSSMEISNTGELF
TRBV7-3	TRBJ2-2	ASSPTGAGTGELF
TRBV7-6	TRBJ2-1	ASSPRWGTYNEQF
TRBV4-2	TRBJ2-1	ASSQDNANYNEQF
TRBV12-3/TRBV12-4	TRBJ2-3	ASSLRMGTDTQY
TRBV12-3/TRBV12-4	TRBJ1-1	ASSLRGGRTEAF
TRBV25-1	TRBJ2-7	ASRNSYEQY
TRBV20-1	TRBJ1-1	SAKPGTGAF
TRBV7-2	TRBJ2-7	ASSRYSYEQY
TRBV7-2	TRBJ2-4	ASSLVFGTEHD
TRBV29-1	TRBJ1-2	SVETGPNYGYT
TRBV5-6	TRBJ1-2	ASSLEWGANYGYT
TRBV5-1	TRBJ2-7	ASSSGSTGSHEQY
TRBV20-1	TRBJ1-2	TSDLTKGYT
TRBV27	TRBJ2-1	ASSLSQALFSYNEQF